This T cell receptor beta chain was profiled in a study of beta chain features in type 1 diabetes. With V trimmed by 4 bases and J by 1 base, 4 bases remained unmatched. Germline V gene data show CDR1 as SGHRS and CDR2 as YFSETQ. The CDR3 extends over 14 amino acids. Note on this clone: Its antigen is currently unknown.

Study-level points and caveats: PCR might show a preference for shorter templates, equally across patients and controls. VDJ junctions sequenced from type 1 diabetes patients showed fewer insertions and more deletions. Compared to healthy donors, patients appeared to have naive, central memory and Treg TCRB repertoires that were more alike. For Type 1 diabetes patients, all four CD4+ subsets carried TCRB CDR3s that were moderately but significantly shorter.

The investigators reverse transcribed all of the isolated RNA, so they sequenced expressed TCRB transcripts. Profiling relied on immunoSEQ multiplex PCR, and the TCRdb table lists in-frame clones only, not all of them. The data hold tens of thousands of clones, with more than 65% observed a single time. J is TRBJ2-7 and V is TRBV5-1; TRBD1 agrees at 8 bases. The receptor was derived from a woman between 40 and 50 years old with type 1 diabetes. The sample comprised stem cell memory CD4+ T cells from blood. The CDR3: CASSRTGFSYEQYF. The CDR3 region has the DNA TGCGCCAGCAGCAGGACAGGGTTTTCCTACGAGCAGTACTTC.